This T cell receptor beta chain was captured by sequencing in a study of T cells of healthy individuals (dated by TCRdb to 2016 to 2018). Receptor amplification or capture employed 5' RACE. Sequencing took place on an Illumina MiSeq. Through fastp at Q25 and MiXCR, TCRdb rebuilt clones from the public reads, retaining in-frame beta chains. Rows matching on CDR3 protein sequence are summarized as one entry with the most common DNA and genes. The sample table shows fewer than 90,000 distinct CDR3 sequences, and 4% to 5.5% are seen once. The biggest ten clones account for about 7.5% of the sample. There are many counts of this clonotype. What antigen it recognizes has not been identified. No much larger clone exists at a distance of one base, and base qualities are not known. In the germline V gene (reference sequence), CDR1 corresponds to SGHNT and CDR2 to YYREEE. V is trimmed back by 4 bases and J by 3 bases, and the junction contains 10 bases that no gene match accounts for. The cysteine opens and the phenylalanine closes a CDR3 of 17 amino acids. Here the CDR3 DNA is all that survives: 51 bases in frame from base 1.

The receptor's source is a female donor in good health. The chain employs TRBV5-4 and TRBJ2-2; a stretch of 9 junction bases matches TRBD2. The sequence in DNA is TGTGCCAGCAGCCTGGGGGGTAGCGGGAGCGACACCGGGGAGCTGTTTTTT. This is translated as CASSLGGSGSDTGELFF.